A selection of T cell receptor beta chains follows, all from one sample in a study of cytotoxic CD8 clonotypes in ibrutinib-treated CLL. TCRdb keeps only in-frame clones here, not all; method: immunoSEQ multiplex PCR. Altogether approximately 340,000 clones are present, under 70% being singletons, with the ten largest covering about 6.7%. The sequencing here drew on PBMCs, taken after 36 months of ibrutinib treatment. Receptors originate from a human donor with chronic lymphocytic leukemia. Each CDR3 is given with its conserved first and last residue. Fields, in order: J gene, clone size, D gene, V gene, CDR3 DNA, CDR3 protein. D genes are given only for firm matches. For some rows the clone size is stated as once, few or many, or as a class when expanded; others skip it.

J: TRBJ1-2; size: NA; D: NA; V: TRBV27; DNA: TGTGCCAGCACCCTACGGGGTGGCAGCGCCTATGGCTACACCTTC; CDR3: CASTLRGGSAYGYTF
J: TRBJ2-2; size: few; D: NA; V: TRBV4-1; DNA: TGCGCCAGCAGCCAAGACAAAAGCACGGAGCTGTTTTTT; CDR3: CASSQDKSTELFF
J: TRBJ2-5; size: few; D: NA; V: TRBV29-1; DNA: TGCAGCGTGGGAGTTGGGGAGACCCAGTACTTC; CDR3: CSVGVGETQYF
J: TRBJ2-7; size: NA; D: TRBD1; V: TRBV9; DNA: TGTGCCAGCAGCGTAGATCCCCACCGGGACAGCGACACCTACGAGCAGTACTTC; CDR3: CASSVDPHRDSDTYEQYF
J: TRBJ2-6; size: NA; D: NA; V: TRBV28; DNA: TGTGCCAGCAGCCACGGACAGAGTCTGTTCTCTGGGGCCAACGTCCTGACTTTC; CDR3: CASSHGQSLFSGANVLTF
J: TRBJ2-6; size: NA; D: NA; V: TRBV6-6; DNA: TGTGCCAGCAGTCTTACAGGGTACGGGGCCAACGTCCTGACTTTC; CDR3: CASSLTGYGANVLTF
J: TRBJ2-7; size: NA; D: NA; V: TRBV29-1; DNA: TGCAGCGTTGTCCCCCCTACGGGGGCTGAAAACGAGCAGTACTTC; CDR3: CSVVPPTGAENEQYF
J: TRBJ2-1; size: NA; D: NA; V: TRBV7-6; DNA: TGTGCCAGCAGCCTTTCCCCAGGGCGTGAGCAGTTCTTC; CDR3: CASSLSPGREQFF
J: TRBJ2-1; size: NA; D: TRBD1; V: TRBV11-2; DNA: TGTGCCAGCAGCTTGGACAGGGGCTCCTACAATGAGCAGTTCTTC; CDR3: CASSLDRGSYNEQFF
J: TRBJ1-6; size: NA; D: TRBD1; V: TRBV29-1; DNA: TGCAGCGCCGGACAGGGGATGGATTCACCCCTCCACTTT; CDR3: CSAGQGMDSPLHF
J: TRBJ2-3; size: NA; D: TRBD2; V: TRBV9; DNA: TGTGCCAGCAGCGTAGCTAGCGGGAGATGGACAGATACGCAGTATTTT; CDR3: CASSVASGRWTDTQYF
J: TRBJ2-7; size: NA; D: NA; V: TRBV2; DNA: TGTGCCAGCAGTGATTTTCAGTTTTTTACGGGGCCCTTTGAATCCTACGAGCAGTACTTC; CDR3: CASSDFQFFTGPFESYEQYF
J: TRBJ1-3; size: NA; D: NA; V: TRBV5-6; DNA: TGTGCCAGCAGCCCCACCGGGACTGGAAACACCATATATTTT; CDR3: CASSPTGTGNTIYF
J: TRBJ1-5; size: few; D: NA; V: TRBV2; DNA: TGTGCCAGCAGTCCAGCGGGGGCCTCGGCCCAGCATTTT; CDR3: CASSPAGASAQHF
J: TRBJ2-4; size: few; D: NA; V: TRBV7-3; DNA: TGTGCCAGCAGCTTAAACCCGTTTGACATTCAGTACTTC; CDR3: CASSLNPFDIQYF
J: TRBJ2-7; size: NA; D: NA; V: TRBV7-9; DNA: TGTGCCAGCAGCGAAACTACCCTCCTGTCCGAGCAGTACTTC; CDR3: CASSETTLLSEQYF
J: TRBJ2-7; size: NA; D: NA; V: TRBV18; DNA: TGTGCCAGCTCAAGAGAAGGCCTTTTATCCGCTTCCCTAGTGGGGCAGTACTTC; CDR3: CASSREGLLSASLVGQYF
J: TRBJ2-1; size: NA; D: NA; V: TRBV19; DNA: TGTGCCAGTAGTGCGCTCCACCTGACTGGTACCAATGAGCAGTTCTTC; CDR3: CASSALHLTGTNEQFF
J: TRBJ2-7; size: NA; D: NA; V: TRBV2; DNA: TGTGCCAGCAGTGGCTGGGGGTCTGAGCAGTACTTC; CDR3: CASSGWGSEQYF
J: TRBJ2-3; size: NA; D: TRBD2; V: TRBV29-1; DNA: TGCAGCGTTCGGACTAGCGGGAGAAGTCTGGTCACAGATACGCAGTATTTT; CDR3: CSVRTSGRSLVTDTQYF
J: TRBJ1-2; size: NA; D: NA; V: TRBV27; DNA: TGTGCCAGCAGTTTAAAGGGTAACTATGGCTACACCTTC; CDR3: CASSLKGNYGYTF
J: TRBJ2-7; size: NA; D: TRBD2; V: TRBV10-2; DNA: TGCGCCAGCAGTGTGGGACTAGCGGGAGACCGTGAGCAGTACTTC; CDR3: CASSVGLAGDREQYF
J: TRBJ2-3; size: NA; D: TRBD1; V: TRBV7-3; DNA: TGTGCCAGCAGTAGCACAGGGGGCTGGGCAGATACGCAGTATTTT; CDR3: CASSSTGGWADTQYF
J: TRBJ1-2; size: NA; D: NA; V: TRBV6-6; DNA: TGTGCCAGCAGTTACTCTTGGGTCTGGAACTATGGCTACACCTTC; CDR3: CASSYSWVWNYGYTF
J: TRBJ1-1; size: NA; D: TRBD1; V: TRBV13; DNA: TGTGCCAGCAGCTCCCGCGGGACAGGGGGTGACACTGAAGCTTTCTTT; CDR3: CASSSRGTGGDTEAFF
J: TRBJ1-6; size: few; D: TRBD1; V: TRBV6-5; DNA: TGTGCCAGCACCCCTGGACAGGGCCTTAATTCACCCCTCCACTTT; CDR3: CASTPGQGLNSPLHF
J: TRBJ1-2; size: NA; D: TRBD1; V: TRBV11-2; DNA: TGTGCCAGCAGCCACCCGGTCGGAGGGGGCGTTGTCTATGGCTACACCTTC; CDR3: CASSHPVGGGVVYGYTF
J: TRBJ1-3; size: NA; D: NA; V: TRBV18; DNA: TGTGCCAGCTCACCACCGGTTAGTACTGGAAACACCATATATTTT; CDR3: CASSPPVSTGNTIYF
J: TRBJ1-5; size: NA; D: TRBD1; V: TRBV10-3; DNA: TGTGCCATCAGTGAGTCGGGGACAGGGGGCCTCCAGCATTTT; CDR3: CAISESGTGGLQHF
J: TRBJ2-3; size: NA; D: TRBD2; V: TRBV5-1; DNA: TGCGCCAGCAGCGGACTCACTAGCGGCTTAATAACCGGCACAGATACGCAGTATTTT; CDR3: CASSGLTSGLITGTDTQYF
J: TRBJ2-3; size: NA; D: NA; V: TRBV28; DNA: TGTGCCAGCAGTTTTCGCGGGACCTACACAGATACGCAGTATTTT; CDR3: CASSFRGTYTDTQYF
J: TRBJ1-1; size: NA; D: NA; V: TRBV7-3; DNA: TGTGCCAGCAGCTTAAAGGTGCCAGGGTTACCGAACACTGAAGCTTTCTTT; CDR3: CASSLKVPGLPNTEAFF
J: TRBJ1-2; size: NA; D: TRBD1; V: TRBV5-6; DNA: TGTGCCAGCAGCAAAGGACAGGGCCTTGGCTACACCTTC; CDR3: CASSKGQGLGYTF
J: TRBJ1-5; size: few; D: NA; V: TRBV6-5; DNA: TGTGCCAGCAGTTACGCCCTCAGGGATCAGCCCCAGCATTTT; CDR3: CASSYALRDQPQHF
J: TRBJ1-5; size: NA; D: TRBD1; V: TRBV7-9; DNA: TGTGCCAGCGGGGACAGGGCTGGCCAGCCCCAGCATTTT; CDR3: CASGDRAGQPQHF
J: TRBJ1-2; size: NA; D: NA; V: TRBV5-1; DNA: TGCGCCAGCAGCCCCGACAGCTTTTTTGGCTACACCTTC; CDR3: CASSPDSFFGYTF
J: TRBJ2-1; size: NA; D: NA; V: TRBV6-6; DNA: TGTGCCAGCAGATTAGAACTGGAGCAGTTCTTC; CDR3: CASRLELEQFF
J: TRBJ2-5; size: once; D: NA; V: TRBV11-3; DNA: TGTGCCAGCAGCTTTACAGGCGAGACCCAGTACTTC; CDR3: CASSFTGETQYF
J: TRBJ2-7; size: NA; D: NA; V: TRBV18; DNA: TGTGCCAGCTCACCAGACAAGACCTACGAGCAGTACTTC; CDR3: CASSPDKTYEQYF
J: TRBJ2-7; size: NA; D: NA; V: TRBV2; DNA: TGTGCCAGCAGTGAATTGGGTGAGCAGTACTTC; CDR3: CASSELGEQYF
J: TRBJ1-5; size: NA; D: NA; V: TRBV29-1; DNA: TGCAGCGTTGAAGAGGACGGCAATCAGCCCCAGCATTTT; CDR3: CSVEEDGNQPQHF
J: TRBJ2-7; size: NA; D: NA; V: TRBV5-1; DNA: TGCGCCAGCAGCTTGGAACTCCAAAGTGCCTACGAGCAGTACTTC; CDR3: CASSLELQSAYEQYF
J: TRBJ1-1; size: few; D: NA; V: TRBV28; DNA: TGTGCCAGCAGTTTACCCAGGAACACTGAAGCTTTCTTT; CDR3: CASSLPRNTEAFF
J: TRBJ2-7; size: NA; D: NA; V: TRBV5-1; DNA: TGCGCCAGCAGCTTGTCCTGGCCAGGACCCTACGAGCAGTACTTC; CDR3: CASSLSWPGPYEQYF
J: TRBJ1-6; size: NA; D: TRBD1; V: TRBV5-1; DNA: TGCGCCAGCAGCTTGCGGGACAGGGGAACTTGGTCCTATAATTCACCCCTCCACTTT; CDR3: CASSLRDRGTWSYNSPLHF
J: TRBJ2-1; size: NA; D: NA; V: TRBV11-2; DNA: TGTGCCAGCAGCCGGGACCCGGGGCGAGATGAGCAGTTCTTC; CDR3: CASSRDPGRDEQFF
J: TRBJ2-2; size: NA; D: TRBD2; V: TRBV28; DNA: TGTGCCAGCAGTTTGATGCTAGCGGGAGGCACCGGGGAGCTGTTTTTT; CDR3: CASSLMLAGGTGELFF
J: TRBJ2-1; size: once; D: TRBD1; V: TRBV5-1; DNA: TGCGCCAGCAGCTGGACAGGGGGCGTCGGTTACAATGAGCAGTTCTTC; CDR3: CASSWTGGVGYNEQFF
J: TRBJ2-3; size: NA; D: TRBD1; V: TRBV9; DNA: TGTGCCAGCAGCCCGGGACAGGTCGGGGATACGCAGTATTTT; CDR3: CASSPGQVGDTQYF
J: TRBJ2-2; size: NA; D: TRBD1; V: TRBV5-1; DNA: TGCGCCAGCGGGACAGGGACAACCGGGGAGCTGTTTTTT; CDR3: CASGTGTTGELFF
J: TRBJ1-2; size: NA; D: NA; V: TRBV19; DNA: TGTGCCAGTAGTCCAAGTTCCTATAACTATGGCTACACCTTC; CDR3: CASSPSSYNYGYTF
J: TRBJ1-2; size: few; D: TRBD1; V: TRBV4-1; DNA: TGCGCCAGCAGCCTGGGGACAGGGAGTAGCTATGGCTACACCTTC; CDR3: CASSLGTGSSYGYTF
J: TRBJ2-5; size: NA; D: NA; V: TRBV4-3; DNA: TGCGCCAGCAGCCCTTTCATCAGCGAGACCCAGTACTTC; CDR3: CASSPFISETQYF
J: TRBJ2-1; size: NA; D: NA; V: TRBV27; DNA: TGTGCCAGCAGACCTGACCCAGGGTTAGGGCAGTTCTTC; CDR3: CASRPDPGLGQFF
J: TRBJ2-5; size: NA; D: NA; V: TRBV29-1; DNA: TGCAGCGCTGAGACCCAGTACTTC; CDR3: CSAETQYF
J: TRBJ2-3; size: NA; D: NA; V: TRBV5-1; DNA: TGCGCCAGCAGCCCGACAGCGATTCGGCGCACAGATACGCAGTATTTT; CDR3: CASSPTAIRRTDTQYF
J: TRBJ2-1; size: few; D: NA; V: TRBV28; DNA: TGTGCCAGCAGTCTGGCGTCCAATGAGCAGTTCTTC; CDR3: CASSLASNEQFF
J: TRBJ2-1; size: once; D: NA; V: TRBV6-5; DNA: TGTGCCAGCAGTTACTTTTTCCGGACTACTCACAATGAGCAGTTCTTC; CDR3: CASSYFFRTTHNEQFF